This T cell receptor (beta chain) was sequenced in a study of cytomegalovirus exposure and HLA in healthy donors. CDR3 length: 15 amino acids. The table came from immunoSEQ multiplex PCR; TCRdb's copy has only in-frame clones and leaves some out. There are 200,000 to 250,000 clones in the sample; around nine tenths occur only once, and approximately 2% lies in the top ten. The J gene is TRBJ2-7, the V gene TRBV12-2; the listed D gene, TRBD1, was not tested against the DNA. TRBV12-2 is assigned pseudogene status. The sequence was collected from a woman aged 18-29 years in good health and CMV-seropositive. Sample: PBMCs. The DNA of the CDR3 is TGTGCAAGTCGCATACACAGGGGGCGGCCCTACGAGCAGTACTTC. It codes for CASRIHRGRPYEQYF.